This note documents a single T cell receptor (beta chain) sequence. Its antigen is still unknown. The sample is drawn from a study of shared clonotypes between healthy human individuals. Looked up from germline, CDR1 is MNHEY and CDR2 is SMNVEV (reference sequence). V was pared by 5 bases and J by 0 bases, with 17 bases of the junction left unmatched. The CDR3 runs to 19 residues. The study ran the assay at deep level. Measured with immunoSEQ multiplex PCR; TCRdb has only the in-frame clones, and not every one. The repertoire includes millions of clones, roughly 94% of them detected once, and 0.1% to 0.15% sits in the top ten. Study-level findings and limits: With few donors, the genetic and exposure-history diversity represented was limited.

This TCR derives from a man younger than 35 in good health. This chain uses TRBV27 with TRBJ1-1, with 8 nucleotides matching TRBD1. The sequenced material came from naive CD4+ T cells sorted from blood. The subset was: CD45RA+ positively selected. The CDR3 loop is CASSLGLGGQAIMNTEAFF. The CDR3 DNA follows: TGTGCCAGCAGTCTGGGGCTGGGGGGACAGGCTATCATGAACACTGAAGCTTTCTTT.